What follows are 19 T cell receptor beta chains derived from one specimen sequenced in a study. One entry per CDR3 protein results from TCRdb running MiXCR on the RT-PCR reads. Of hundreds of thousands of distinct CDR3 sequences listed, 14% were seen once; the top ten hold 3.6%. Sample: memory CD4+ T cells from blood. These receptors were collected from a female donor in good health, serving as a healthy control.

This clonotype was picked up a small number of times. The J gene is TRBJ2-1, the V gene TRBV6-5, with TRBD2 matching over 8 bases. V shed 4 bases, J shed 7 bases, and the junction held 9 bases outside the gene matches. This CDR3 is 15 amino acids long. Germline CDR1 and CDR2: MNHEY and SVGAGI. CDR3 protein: CASSSTTPGGNEQFF. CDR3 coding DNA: TGTGCCAGCAGTTCAACTACCCCGGGAGGGAATGAGCAGTTCTTC.

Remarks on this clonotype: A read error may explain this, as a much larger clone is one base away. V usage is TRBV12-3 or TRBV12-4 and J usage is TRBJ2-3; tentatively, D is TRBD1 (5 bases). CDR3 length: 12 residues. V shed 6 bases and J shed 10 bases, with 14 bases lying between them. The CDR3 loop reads CASSTGPPSQYF. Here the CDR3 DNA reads TGTGCCAGCAGCACAGGACCCCCCTCGCAGTATTTT.

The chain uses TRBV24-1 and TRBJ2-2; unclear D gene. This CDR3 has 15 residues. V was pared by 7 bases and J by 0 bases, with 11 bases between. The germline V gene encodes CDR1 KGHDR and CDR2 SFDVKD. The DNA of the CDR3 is TGTGCCACCAGCCCGACGCGAGCGAACACCGGGGAGCTGTTTTTT. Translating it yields CATSPTRANTGELFF.

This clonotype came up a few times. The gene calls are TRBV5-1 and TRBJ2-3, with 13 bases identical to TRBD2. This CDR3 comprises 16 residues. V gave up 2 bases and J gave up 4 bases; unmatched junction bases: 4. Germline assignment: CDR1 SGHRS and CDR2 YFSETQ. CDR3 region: CASSLPGLAGSDTQYF. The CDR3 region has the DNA TGCGCCAGCAGCTTACCGGGACTAGCGGGATCAGATACGCAGTATTTT.

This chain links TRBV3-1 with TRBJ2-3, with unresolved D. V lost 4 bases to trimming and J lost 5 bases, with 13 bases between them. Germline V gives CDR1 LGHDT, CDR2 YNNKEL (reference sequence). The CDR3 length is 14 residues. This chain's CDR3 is CASSLLAVGDTQYF. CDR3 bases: TGTGCCAGCAGCCTCCTCGCGGTTGGAGATACGCAGTATTTT.

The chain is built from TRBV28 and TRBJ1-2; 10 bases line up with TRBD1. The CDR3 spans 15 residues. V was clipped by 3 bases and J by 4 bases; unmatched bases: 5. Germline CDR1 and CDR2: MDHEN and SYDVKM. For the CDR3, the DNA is TGTGCCAGCAGTTTCGGGACAGGGGTGATCTATGGCTACACCTTC. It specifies CASSFGTGVIYGYTF.

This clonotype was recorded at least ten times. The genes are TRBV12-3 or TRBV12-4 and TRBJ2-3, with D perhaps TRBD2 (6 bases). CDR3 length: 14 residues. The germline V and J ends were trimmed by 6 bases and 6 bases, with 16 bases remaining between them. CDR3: CASSPGRNMDTQYF. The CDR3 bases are TGTGCCAGCAGCCCCGGGAGAAACATGGATACGCAGTATTTT.

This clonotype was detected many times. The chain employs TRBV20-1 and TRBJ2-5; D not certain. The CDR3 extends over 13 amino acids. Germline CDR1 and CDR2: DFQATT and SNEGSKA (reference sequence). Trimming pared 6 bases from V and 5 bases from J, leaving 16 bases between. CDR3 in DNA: TGCAGTGCCCCACAGTCCCCCGGGGAGACCCAGTACTTC. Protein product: CSAPQSPGETQYF.

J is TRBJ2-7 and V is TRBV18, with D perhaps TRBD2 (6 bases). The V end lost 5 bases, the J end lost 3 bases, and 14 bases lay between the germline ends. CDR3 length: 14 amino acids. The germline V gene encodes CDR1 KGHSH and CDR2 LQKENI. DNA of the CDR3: TGTGCCAGCTCATCCAACCGGGGGTTCTACGAGCAGTACTTC. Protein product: CASSSNRGFYEQYF.

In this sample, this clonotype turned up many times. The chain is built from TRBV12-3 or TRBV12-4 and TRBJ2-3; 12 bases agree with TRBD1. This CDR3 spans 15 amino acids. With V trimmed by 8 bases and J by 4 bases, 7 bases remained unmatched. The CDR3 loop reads CASGRDRGLADTQYF. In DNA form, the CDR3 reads TGTGCCAGCGGACGGGACAGGGGGCTTGCAGATACGCAGTATTTT.

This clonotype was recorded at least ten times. CDR3 in amino acids: CASSSQGGGGGSPLHF. CDR3 sequence (DNA): TGTGCCAGCAGCTCCCAGGGAGGGGGCGGAGGTTCACCCCTCCACTTT. The chain couples TRBV7-9 to TRBJ1-6; 7 positions match TRBD1. Germline V gives CDR1 SEHNR, CDR2 FQNEAQ (reference sequence). The length of the CDR3 is 16 residues. Germline trimming cut 4 bases from V and 9 bases from J; bases unmatched to any gene: 12.

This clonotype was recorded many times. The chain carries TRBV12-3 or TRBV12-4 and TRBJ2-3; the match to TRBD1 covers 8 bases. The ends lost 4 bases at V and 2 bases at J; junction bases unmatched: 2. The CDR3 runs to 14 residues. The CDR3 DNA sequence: TGTGCCAGCAGTTGGGACAGGCACACAGATACGCAGTATTTT. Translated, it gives CASSWDRHTDTQYF.

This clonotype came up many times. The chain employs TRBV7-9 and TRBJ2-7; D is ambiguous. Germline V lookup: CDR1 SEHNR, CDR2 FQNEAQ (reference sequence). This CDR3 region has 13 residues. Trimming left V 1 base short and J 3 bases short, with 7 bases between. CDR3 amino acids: CASSLGQVYEQYF. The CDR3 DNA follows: TGTGCCAGCAGCTTAGGGCAGGTCTACGAGCAGTACTTC.

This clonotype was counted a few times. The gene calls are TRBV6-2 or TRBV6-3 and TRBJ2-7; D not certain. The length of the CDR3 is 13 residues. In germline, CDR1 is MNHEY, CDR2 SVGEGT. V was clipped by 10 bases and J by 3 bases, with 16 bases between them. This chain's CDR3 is CATAHSTFYEQYF. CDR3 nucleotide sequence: TGTGCCACCGCACACAGTACCTTCTACGAGCAGTACTTC.

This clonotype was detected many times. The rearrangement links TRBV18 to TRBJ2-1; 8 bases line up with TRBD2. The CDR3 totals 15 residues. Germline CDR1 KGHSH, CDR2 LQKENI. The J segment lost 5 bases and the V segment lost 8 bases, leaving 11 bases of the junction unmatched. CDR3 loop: CASRAQLAENNEQFF. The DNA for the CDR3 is TGTGCCAGCCGAGCCCAACTAGCGGAAAACAATGAGCAGTTCTTC.

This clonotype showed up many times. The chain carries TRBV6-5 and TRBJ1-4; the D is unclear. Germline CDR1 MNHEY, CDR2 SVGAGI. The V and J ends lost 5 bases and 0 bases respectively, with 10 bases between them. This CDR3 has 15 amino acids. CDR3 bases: TGTGCCAGCAGTCGGAGTACGGCAACTAATGAAAAACTGTTTTTT. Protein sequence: CASSRSTATNEKLFF.

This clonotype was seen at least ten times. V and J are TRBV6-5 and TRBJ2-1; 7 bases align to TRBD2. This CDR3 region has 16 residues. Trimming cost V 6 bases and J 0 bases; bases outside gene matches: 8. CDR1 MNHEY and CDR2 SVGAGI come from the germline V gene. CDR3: CASSPASGVSYNEQFF. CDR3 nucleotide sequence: TGTGCCAGCAGCCCCGCTAGCGGAGTCTCCTACAATGAGCAGTTCTTC.

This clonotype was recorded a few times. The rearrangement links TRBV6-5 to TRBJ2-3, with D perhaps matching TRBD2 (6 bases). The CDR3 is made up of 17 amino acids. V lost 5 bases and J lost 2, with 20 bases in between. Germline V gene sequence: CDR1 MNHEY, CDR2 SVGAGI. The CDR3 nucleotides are TGTGCCAGCAGTCCCGCGAGCGGGTCGGGTTACACAGATACGCAGTATTTT. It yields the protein CASSPASGSGYTDTQYF.

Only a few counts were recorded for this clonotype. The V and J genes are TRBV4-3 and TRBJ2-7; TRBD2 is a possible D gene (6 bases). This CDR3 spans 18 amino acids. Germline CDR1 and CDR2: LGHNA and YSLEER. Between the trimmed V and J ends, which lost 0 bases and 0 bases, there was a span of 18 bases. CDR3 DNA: TGCGCCAGCAGCCAAGATGCTTGGAGGGTATTAGACTCCTACGAGCAGTACTTC. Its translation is CASSQDAWRVLDSYEQYF.